The 21 T cell receptor beta chains presented below share a single source sample, sequenced in a study of T cell changes during pregnancy in multiple sclerosis. Here immunoSEQ multiplex PCR was the method, and the copy in TCRdb shows in-frame clones only, minus some. The sample holds under 45,000 clones, 75% to 95% seen once. The source was CD4+ T cells from peripheral blood mononuclear cells, collected in the second trimester of pregnancy. All receptors come from a female donor in good health, enrolled as a control in a pregnancy study.

This chain joins TRBV5-4 and TRBJ1-5; D gene uncertain. This CDR3 has 14 residues. V was pared by 0 bases and J by 1 base, with 5 bases between. Germline-derived CDR1 and CDR2 are SGHNT and YYREEE (reference sequence). CDR3 coding DNA: TGTGCCAGCAGCTTGGGCGGGAGCAATCAGCCCCAGCATTTT. Its translation: CASSLGGSNQPQHF.

The chain is built from TRBV2 and TRBJ2-2, with D maybe TRBD1 (6 bases). V gave up 2 bases and J gave up 0 bases, with 10 bases separating them. Germline lookup yields CDR1 SNHLY and CDR2 FYNNEI. This CDR3 has 16 residues. The CDR3 loop reads CASSETGTPNTGELFF. The CDR3 DNA follows: TGTGCCAGCAGTGAAACCGGGACACCGAACACCGGGGAGCTGTTTTTT.

The chain carries TRBV13 and TRBJ2-2, with D tentatively TRBD2 (6 bases). Per germline, CDR1 PRHDT and CDR2 FYEKMQ (reference sequence). This CDR3 is 13 amino acids long. V lost 4 bases, J lost 5 bases, and 8 bases lay in between. The CDR3 loop reads CASSSLATGELFF. The CDR3 DNA is TGTGCCAGCAGCTCTCTAGCGACCGGGGAGCTGTTTTTT.

This chain connects TRBV7-2 to TRBJ2-5; tentative D call: TRBD1 (6 bases). This CDR3 has 13 residues. The germline V and J ends were trimmed by 1 base and 5 bases, with 8 bases remaining between them. Germline V gene data show CDR1 as SGHTA and CDR2 as FQGNSA. CDR3 bases: TGTGCCAGCAGCTTAGTCAGGGGCGAGACCCAGTACTTC. This translates into CASSLVRGETQYF.

The chain combines TRBV4-1 with TRBJ2-5, with 8 bases that match TRBD2. The CDR3 has 16 residues. V shed 2 bases and J 4 bases; nucleotides not matched to a gene: 9. The germline V gene has CDR1 MGHRA and CDR2 YSYEKL. CDR3 DNA: TGCGCCAGCAGCCAACTCATCTTAGCGGGAAGAGAGACCCAGTACTTC. Protein product: CASSQLILAGRETQYF.

The CDR3 loop is CASSPTGTIGQPQHF. DNA of the CDR3: TGTGCCAGCAGCCCGACAGGGACAATTGGTCAGCCCCAGCATTTT. The chain is built from TRBV7-8 and TRBJ1-5; 7 nucleotides align to TRBD1. Trimming removed 5 bases from V and 6 bases from J; junction bases left unmatched: 10. CDR3 size: 15 residues. CDR1 is SGHVS, CDR2 FQNEAQ, per germline.

The rearrangement joins TRBV5-6 to TRBJ1-1; D might be TRBD1 (6 bases). The CDR3 contains 16 residues. Trimming shortened V by 4 bases and J by 0 bases, and 16 bases separated the two germline ends. Germline loops: CDR1 SGHDT, CDR2 YYEEEE. This CDR3 reads CASSLDRWGMNTEAFF. The CDR3, as DNA: TGTGCCAGCAGCCTAGACAGGTGGGGCATGAACACTGAAGCTTTCTTT.

The chain has TRBV10-3 and TRBJ1-1; no reliable D call. The V end lost 10 bases, the J end lost 5 bases, and 20 bases lay between the germline ends. Germline CDR1 and CDR2: ENHRY and SYGVKD. The length of the CDR3 is 14 residues. CDR3 region: CATKQDTEGTEAFF. The CDR3 bases are TGTGCCACCAAGCAGGATACCGAAGGTACTGAAGCTTTCTTT.

About this clone: The sample carries other DNA sequences with the same CDR3. V is TRBV19 and J is TRBJ2-1; perhaps TRBD1 as D (6 bases). Looked up from germline, CDR1 is LNHDA and CDR2 is SQIVND (reference sequence). The V gene lost 5 bases and the J gene lost 0 bases, with 11 bases spanning the gap. The CDR3 runs 15 residues. CDR3 residues: CASSSDRSSYNEQFF. In DNA, the CDR3 is TGTGCCAGTAGTTCCGACAGGTCCTCCTACAATGAGCAGTTCTTC.

The V and J genes are TRBV6-6 and TRBJ1-6; 10 bases match TRBD1. The V and J ends lost 5 bases and 7 bases, in that order; junction bases with no gene match: 5. This CDR3 has 15 residues. Germline V gene data show CDR1 as MNHNY and CDR2 as SVGAGI (reference sequence). The DNA of the CDR3 is TGTGCCAGCAGTCAGACAGGGGGCCCAAATTCACCCCTCCACTTT. As protein: CASSQTGGPNSPLHF.

This clone was observed a few times. The chain combines TRBV5-1 with TRBJ1-1; D is uncertain. CDR3 length: 14 amino acids. Between the trimmed V and J ends, which lost 0 bases and 2 bases, there was a span of 8 bases. Per germline, CDR1 SGHRS and CDR2 YFSETQ. In nucleotides, the CDR3 is TGCGCCAGCAGCTTGGGGCAGATTAACACTGAAGCTTTCTTT. Residues: CASSLGQINTEAFF.

The V call is TRBV5-1, the J call TRBJ2-2; 10 bases map to TRBD2. Germline V gives CDR1 SGHRS, CDR2 YFSETQ. The CDR3 consists of 16 residues. Trimming at V came to 5 bases and at J to 1 base, leaving 5 bases not matched to a gene. The CDR3 coding sequence is TGCGCCAGCAGTTCGCGGACTAGCGGGAACACCGGGGAGCTGTTTTTT. Amino acid sequence: CASSSRTSGNTGELFF.

The rearrangement joins TRBV7-8 to TRBJ2-5; TRBD2 aligns across 9 bases. The CDR3 is 16 residues long. Germline-derived CDR1 and CDR2 are SGHVS and FQNEAQ. The trim removed 0 bases at V and 4 bases at J, leaving 6 bases unmatched. CDR3 amino acids: CASSLAAGGPRETQYF. The DNA for the CDR3 is TGTGCCAGCAGCTTAGCGGCGGGGGGGCCGAGAGAGACCCAGTACTTC.

This chain uses TRBV6-1 with TRBJ1-1; perhaps TRBD1 as D (5 bases). Trimming removed 2 bases from V and 7 bases from J, with 11 bases in between. From germline, CDR1 is MNHNS and CDR2 SASEGT. CDR3 length equals 13 residues. This CDR3 reads CASSESQGVEAFF. Here the CDR3 DNA reads TGTGCCAGCAGTGAATCGCAAGGGGTTGAAGCTTTCTTT.

The gene calls are TRBV4-1 and TRBJ2-7, with TRBD1 matching 11 bases. Germline trimming cut 3 bases from V and 3 bases from J; bases unmatched to any gene: 7. The CDR3 is 16 residues long. Germline CDR1 MGHRA, CDR2 YSYEKL. CDR3 coding DNA: TGCGCCAGCAGCCACCCCTCCGGGACAGGGGGCTACGAGCAGTACTTC. Translated: CASSHPSGTGGYEQYF.

The rearrangement uses TRBV2 and TRBJ2-6; D perhaps matches TRBD1 (5 bases). The CDR3 has 15 amino acids. Trimming took 8 bases from V and 0 from J, leaving 11 bases between them. CDR1 is SNHLY and CDR2 is FYNNEI in the germline V gene. The CDR3 loop reads CASHKGPSGANVLTF. CDR3 nucleotides: TGTGCCAGCCATAAGGGGCCCTCTGGGGCCAACGTCCTGACTTTC.

This sequence joins TRBV7-9 and TRBJ2-1, with 9 bases aligning to TRBD2. CDR1 and CDR2 from the germline V gene are SEHNR and FQNEAQ (reference sequence). This CDR3 contains 16 residues. J gave up 7 bases and V 1 base, and 8 bases lay outside the gene matches. Written as DNA, the CDR3 is TGTGCCAGCAGCTTAGTTCCAGCGGGAGGAAGTAATGAGCAGTTCTTC. Its protein product is CASSLVPAGGSNEQFF.

The rearrangement uses TRBV18 and TRBJ1-1; the match to TRBD1 covers 8 bases. From germline, CDR1 is KGHSH and CDR2 LQKENI. The CDR3 runs to 16 residues. Trimming at V came to 1 base and at J to 0 bases, leaving 4 bases not matched to a gene. The CDR3 coding sequence is TGTGCCAGCTCACCACAACAGGGGGACGTGAACACTGAAGCTTTCTTT. Translated: CASSPQQGDVNTEAFF.

This clone was counted a few times. This chain links TRBV19 with TRBJ1-2; TRBD1 agrees at 9 bases. The CDR3 has 14 residues. V was pared by 7 bases and J by 4 bases, with 7 bases of the junction left unmatched. CDR1 is LNHDA and CDR2 is SQIVND in the germline V gene (reference sequence). The CDR3 spells CASNPGQGTYGYTF. In DNA, the CDR3 is TGTGCCAGTAATCCGGGACAGGGTACCTATGGCTACACCTTC. The variable domain in full, with the rest retrieved from reference TRBV19 and TRBJ1-2, is DGGITQSPKYLFRKEGQNVTLSCEQNLNHDAMYWYRQDPGQGLRLIYYSQIVNDFQKGDIAEGYSVSREKKESFPLTVTSAQKNPTAFYLCASNPGQGTYGYTFGSGTRLTVV.

The CDR3 here is CASSRGQGATDTQYF. CDR3 nucleotide sequence: TGTGCCAGCAGCAGGGGACAGGGGGCCACAGATACGCAGTATTTT. The chain joins TRBV5-4 to TRBJ2-3; 12 nucleotides align to TRBD1. Per the germline V gene, CDR1 is SGHNT and CDR2 is YYREEE (reference sequence). The CDR3 is 15 amino acids. Losses at the gene ends were 4 bases for V and 2 bases for J; bases not matched to a gene: 2.

The CDR3 region is CASSERQYNEQFF. CDR3 DNA sequence: TGTGCCAGCAGTGAACGTCAGTACAATGAGCAGTTCTTC. This chain connects TRBV2 to TRBJ2-1; D gene ambiguous. V lost 2 bases and J lost 4, with 6 bases in between. Germline V gene lookup returns CDR1 SNHLY and CDR2 FYNNEI. The CDR3 length is 13 residues.